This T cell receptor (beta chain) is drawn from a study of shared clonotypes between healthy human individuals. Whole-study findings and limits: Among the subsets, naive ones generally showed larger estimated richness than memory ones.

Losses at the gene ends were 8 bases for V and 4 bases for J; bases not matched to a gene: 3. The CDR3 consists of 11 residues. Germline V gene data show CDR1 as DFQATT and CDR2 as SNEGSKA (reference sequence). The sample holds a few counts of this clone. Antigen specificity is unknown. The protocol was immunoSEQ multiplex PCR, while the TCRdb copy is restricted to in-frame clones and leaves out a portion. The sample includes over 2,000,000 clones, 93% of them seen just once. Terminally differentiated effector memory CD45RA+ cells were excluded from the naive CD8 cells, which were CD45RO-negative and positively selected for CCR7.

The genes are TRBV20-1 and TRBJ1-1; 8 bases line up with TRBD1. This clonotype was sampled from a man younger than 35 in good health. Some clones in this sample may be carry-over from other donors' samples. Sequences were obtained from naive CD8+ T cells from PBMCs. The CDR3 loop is CSPTGGTEAFF. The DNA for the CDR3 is TGCAGTCCAACAGGGGGCACTGAAGCTTTCTTT.